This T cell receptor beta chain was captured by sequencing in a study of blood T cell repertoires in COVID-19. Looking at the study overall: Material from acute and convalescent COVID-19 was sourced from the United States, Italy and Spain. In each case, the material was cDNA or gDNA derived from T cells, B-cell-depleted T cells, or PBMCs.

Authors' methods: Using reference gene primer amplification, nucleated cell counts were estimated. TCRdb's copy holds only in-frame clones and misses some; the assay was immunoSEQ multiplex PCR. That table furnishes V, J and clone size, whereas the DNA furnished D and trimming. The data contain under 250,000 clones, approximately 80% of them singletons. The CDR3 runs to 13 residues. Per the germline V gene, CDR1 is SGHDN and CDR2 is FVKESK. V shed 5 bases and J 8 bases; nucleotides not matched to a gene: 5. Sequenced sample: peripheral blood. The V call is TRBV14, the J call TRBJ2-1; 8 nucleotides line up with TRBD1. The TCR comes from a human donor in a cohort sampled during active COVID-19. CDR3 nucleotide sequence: TGTGCCAGCAGCAGGACAGGGTGGGATGAGCAGTTCTTC. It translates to CASSRTGWDEQFF.